Described below is a single T cell receptor beta chain sequence and its context. The antigen is not known. TCRdb re-called the 5' RACE reads with MiXCR, one entry per CDR3 protein. In the table there are more than 650,000 distinct CDR3 sequences, approximately 12% of which are singletons. In germline, CDR1 is LGHDT, CDR2 YNNKEL (reference sequence). The CDR3 loop spans 15 amino acids. V was cut by 4 bases and J by 8 bases, with 17 bases left in between. The source of the sample is a study of CD8 T cells in ankylosing spondylitis. Notes on the study in general: The clones that were linked to disease were reported to be significantly enriched in matched synovial fluid samples from ankylosing spondylitis patients. It appeared that ankylosing spondylitis blood was characterized by a TCR beta motif of about 8 highly homologous variants.

This rearrangement joins TRBV3-1 to TRBJ1-4, with D unclear. Sequencing was performed on blood, either unsorted or a sorted T cell fraction (not recorded which). The receptor was derived from a male donor with ankylosing spondylitis. Written as DNA, the CDR3 is TGTGCCAGCAGCCGGGCCCCAGGATCAGTGGAAAAACTGTTTTTT. Amino acids: CASSRAPGSVEKLFF.